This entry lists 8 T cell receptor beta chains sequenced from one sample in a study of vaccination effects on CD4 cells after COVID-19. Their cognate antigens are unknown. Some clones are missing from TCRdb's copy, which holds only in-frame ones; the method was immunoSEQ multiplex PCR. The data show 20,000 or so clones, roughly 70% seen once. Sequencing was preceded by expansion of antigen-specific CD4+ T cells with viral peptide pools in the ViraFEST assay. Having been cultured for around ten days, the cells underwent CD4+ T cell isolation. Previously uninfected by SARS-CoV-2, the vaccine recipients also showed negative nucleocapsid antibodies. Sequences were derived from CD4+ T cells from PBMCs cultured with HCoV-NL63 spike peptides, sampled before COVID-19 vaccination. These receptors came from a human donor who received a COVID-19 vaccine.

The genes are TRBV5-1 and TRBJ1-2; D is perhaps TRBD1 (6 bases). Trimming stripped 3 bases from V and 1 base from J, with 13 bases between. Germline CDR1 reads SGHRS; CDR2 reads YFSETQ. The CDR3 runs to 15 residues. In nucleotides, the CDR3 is TGCGCCAGCAGCTCTAGCGGGACACTTAACTATGGCTACACCTTC. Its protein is CASSSSGTLNYGYTF.

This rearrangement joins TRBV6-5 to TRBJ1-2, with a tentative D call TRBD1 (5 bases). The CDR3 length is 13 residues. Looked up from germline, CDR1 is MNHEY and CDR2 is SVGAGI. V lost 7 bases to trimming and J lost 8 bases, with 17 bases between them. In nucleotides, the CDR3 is TGTGCCAGCACCCCGGGGGGGGTTAAGGGCTACACCTTC. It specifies CASTPGGVKGYTF.

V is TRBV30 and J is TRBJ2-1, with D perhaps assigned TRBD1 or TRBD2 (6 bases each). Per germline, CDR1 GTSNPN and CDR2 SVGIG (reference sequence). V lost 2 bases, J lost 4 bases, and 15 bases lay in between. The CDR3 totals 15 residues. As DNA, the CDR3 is TGTGCCTGGAGTCCTAGAGGGGGGTTATACAATGAGCAGTTCTTC. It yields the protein CAWSPRGGLYNEQFF.

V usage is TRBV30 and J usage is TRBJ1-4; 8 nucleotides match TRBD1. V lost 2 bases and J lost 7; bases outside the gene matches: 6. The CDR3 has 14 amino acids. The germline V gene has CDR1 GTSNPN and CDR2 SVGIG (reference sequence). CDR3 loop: CAWSIQGAVEKLFF. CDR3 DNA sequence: TGTGCCTGGAGTATCCAGGGGGCTGTTGAAAAACTGTTTTTT.

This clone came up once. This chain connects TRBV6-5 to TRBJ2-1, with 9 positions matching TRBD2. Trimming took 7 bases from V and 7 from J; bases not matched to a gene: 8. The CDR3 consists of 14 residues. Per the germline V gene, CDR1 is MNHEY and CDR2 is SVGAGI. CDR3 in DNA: TGTGCCAGCACGTTAGCGGGGGAGACGAATGAGCAGTTCTTC. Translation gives CASTLAGETNEQFF.

The DNA for the CDR3 is TGTGCCAGCTCCCCCACCGGCGGGGGCTTCACAGATACGCAGTATTTT. Its translation: CASSPTGGGFTDTQYF. The V gene is TRBV18, the J gene TRBJ2-3, with a weak D call TRBD2 (7 bases). Trimming took off 6 bases at V and 2 bases at J, with 18 bases between the two ends. CDR3 length: 16 residues. Germline V gene sequence: CDR1 KGHSH, CDR2 LQKENI. The full variable domain, with the rest looked up from reference TRBV18 and TRBJ2-3, is NAGVMQNPRHLVRRRGQEARLRCSPMKGHSHVYWYRQLPEEGLKFMVYLQKENIIDESGMPKERFSAEFPKEGPSILRIQQVVRGDSAAYFCASSPTGGGFTDTQYFGPGTRLTVL.

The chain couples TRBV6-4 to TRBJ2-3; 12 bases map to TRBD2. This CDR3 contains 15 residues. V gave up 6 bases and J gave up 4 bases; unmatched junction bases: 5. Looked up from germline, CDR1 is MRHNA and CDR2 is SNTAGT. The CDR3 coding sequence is TGTGCCAGCAGCAGACTAGCGGGAGTCTCAGATACGCAGTATTTT. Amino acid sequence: CASSRLAGVSDTQYF.

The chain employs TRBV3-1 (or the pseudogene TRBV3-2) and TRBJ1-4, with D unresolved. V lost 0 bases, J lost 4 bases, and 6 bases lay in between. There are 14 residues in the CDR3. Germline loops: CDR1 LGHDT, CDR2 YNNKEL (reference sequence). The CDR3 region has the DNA TGTGCCAGCAGCCAAGAAGCCATTAATGAAAAACTGTTTTTT. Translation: CASSQEAINEKLFF.